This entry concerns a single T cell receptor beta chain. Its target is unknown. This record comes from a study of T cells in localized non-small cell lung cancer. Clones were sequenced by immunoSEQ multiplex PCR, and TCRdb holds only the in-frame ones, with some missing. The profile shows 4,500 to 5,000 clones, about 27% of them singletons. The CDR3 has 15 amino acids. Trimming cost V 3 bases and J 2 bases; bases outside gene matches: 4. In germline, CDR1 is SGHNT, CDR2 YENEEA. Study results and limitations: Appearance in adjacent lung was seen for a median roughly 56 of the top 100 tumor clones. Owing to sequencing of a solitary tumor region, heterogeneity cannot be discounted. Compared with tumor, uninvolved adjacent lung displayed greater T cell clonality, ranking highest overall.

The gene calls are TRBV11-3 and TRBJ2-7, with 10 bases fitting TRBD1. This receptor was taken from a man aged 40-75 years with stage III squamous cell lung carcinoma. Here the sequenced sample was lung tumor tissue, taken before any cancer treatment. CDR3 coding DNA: TGTGCCAGCAGCTTGGCCGGGACAGGGGCCTACGAGCAGTACTTC. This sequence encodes CASSLAGTGAYEQYF. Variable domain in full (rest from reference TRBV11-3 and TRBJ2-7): EAGVVQSPRYKIIEKKQPVAFWCNPISGHNTLYWYLQNLGQGPELLIRYENEEAVDDSQLPKDRFSAERLKGVDSTLKIQPAELGDSAVYLCASSLAGTGAYEQYFGPGTRLTVT.